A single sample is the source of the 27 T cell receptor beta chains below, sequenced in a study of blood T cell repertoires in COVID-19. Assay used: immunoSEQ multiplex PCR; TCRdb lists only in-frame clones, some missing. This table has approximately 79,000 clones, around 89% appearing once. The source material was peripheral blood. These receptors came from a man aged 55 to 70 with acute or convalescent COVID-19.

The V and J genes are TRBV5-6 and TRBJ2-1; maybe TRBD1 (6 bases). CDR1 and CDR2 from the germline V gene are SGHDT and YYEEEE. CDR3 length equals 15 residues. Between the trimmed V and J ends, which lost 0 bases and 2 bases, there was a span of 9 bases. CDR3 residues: CASSLGDITYNEQFF. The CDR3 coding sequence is TGTGCCAGCAGCTTGGGGGACATAACCTACAATGAGCAGTTCTTC.

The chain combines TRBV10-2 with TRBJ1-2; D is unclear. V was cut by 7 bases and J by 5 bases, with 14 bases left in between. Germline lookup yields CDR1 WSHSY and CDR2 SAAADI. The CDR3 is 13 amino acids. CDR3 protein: CASNPDTLYGYTF. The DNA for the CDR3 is TGCGCCAGCAATCCAGACACGCTTTATGGCTACACCTTC.

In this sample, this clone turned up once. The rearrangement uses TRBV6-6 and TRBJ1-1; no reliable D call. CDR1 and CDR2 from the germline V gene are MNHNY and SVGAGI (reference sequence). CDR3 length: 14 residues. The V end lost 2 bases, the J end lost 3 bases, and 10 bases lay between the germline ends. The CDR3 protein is CASSYRWEDTEAFF. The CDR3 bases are TGTGCCAGCAGTTACCGGTGGGAGGACACTGAAGCTTTCTTT.

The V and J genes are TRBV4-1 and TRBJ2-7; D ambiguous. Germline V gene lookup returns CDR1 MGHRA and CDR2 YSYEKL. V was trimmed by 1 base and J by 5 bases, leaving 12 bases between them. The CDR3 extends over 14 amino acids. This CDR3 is CASSQGLGRDEQYF. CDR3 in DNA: TGCGCCAGCAGCCAAGGACTTGGCCGGGACGAGCAGTACTTC.

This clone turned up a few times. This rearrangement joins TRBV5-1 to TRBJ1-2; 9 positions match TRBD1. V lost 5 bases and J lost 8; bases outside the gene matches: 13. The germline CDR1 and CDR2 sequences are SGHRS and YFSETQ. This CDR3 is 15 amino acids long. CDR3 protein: CASSVQTGTGQGYTF. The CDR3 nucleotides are TGCGCCAGCAGTGTCCAAACCGGGACAGGGCAAGGCTACACCTTC.

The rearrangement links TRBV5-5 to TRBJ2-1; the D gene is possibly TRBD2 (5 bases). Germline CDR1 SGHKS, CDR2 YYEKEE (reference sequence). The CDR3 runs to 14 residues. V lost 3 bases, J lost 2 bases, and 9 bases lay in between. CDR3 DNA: TGTGCCAGCAGCTCCCGGGAAGCCTACAATGAGCAGTTCTTC. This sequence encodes CASSSREAYNEQFF.

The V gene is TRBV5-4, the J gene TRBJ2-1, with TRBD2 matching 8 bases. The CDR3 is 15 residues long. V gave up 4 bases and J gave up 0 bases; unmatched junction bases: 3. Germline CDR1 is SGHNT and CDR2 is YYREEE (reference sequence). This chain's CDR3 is CASSAGGSSYNEQFF. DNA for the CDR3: TGTGCCAGCAGCGCGGGGGGAAGCTCCTACAATGAGCAGTTCTTC. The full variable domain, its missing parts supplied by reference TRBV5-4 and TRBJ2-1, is ETGVTQSPTHLIKTRGQQVTLRCSSQSGHNTVSWYQQALGQGPQFIFQYYREEENGRGNFPPRFSGLQFPNYSSELNVNALELDDSALYLCASSAGGSSYNEQFFGPGTRLTVL.

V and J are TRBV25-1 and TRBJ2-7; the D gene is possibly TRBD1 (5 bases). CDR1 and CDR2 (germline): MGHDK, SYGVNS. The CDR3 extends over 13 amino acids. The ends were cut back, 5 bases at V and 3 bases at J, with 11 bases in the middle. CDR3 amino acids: CASSFDSGYEQYF. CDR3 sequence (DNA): TGTGCCAGCAGTTTTGACAGTGGCTACGAGCAGTACTTC.

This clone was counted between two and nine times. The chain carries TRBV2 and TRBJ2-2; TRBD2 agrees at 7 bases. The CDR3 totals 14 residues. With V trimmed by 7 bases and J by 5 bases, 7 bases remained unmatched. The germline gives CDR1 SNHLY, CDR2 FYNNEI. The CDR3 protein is CASIRGRYTGELFF. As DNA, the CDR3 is TGTGCCAGCATACGCGGGAGATATACCGGGGAGCTGTTTTTT.

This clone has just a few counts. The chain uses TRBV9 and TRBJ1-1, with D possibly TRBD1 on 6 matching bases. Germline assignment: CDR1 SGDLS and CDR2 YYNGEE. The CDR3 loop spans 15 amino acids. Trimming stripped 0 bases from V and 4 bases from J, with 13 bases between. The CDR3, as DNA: TGTGCCAGCAGCGTAGGAACAGGGAAGGTCACTGAAGCTTTCTTT. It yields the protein CASSVGTGKVTEAFF.

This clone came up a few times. The CDR3, as DNA: TGCGCCAGCAGCTTATTGAGTGCGAACACTGAAGCTTTCTTT. Translation gives CASSLLSANTEAFF. The V gene is TRBV5-1, the J gene TRBJ1-1; D unresolved. V was trimmed by 2 bases and J by 1 base, leaving 9 bases between them. Per the germline V gene, CDR1 is SGHRS and CDR2 is YFSETQ. The CDR3 length is 14 residues.

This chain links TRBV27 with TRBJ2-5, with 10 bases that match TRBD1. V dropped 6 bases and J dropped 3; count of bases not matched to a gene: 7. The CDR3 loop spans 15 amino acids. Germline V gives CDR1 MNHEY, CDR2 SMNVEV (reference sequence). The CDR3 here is CASSGAGTGEETQYF. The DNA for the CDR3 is TGTGCCAGCAGCGGGGCCGGGACAGGGGAAGAGACCCAGTACTTC.

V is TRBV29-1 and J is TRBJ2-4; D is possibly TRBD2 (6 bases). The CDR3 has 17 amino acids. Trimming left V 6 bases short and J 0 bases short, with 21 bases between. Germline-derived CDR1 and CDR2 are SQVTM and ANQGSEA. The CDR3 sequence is CSVRQTSRLLAKNIQYF. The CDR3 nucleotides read TGCAGCGTCCGACAAACTAGCCGCTTATTAGCCAAAAACATTCAGTACTTC.

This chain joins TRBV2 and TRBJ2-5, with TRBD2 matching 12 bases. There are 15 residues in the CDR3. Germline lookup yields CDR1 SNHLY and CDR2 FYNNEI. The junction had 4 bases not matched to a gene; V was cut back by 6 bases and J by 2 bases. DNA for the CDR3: TGTGCCAGCAGGGCACTAGCGGGAGGACAAGAGACCCAGTACTTC. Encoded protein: CASRALAGGQETQYF.

CDR3 sequence (DNA): TGTGCCAGCAGGCTAGGACAGGAAAAACGGCAGTACTTC. Protein product: CASRLGQEKRQYF. V gene TRBV6-5 combines with J gene TRBJ2-7; TRBD1 agrees at 7 bases. V dropped 6 bases and J dropped 9; count of bases not matched to a gene: 11. This CDR3 is 13 amino acids long. Germline values: CDR1 MNHEY, CDR2 SVGAGI.

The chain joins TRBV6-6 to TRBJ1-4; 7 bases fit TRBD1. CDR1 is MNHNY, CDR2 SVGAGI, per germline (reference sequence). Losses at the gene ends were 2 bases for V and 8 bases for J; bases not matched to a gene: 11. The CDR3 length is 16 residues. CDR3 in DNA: TGTGCCAGCAGTTACGCTAAGGGGGCGCCTCGGGAAAAACTGTTTTTT. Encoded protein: CASSYAKGAPREKLFF.

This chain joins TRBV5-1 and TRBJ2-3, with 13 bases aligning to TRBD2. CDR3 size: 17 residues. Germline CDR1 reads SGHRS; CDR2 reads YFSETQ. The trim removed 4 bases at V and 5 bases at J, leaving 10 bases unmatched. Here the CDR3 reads CASSPGLAGRPGDTQYF. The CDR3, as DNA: TGCGCCAGCAGCCCGGGACTAGCGGGGAGGCCTGGAGATACGCAGTATTTT. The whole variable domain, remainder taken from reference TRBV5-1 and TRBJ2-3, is KAGVTQTPRYLIKTRGQQVTLSCSPISGHRSVSWYQQTPGQGLQFLFEYFSETQRNKGNFPGRFSGRQFSNSRSEMNVSTLELGDSALYLCASSPGLAGRPGDTQYFGPGTRLTVL.

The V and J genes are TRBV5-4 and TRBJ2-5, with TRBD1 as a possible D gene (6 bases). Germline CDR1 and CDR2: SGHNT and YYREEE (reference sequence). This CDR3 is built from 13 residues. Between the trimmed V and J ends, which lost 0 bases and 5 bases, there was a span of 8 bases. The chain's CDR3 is CASSLDRVETQYF. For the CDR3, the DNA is TGTGCCAGCAGCTTGGACAGGGTTGAGACCCAGTACTTC.

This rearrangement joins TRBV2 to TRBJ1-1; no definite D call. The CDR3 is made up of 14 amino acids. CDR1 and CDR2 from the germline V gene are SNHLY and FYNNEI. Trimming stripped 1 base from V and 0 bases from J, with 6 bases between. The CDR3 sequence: CASSEGLMNTEAFF. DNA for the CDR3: TGTGCCAGCAGTGAAGGGCTCATGAACACTGAAGCTTTCTTT.

The CDR3 DNA sequence: TGTGCCTGGAGATCACCAGGGCTCTATGGCTACACCTTC. Its translation: CAWRSPGLYGYTF. The chain joins TRBV30 to TRBJ1-2; weak D call: TRBD1 (5 bases). CDR1 is GTSNPN, CDR2 SVGIG, per germline (reference sequence). The V gene lost 3 bases and the J gene lost 4 bases, with 12 bases spanning the gap. There are 13 residues in the CDR3.

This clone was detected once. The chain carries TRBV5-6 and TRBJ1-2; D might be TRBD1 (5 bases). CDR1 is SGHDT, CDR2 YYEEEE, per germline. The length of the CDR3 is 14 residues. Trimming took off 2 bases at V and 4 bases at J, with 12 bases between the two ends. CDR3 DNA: TGTGCCAGCAGCTTATCCGGACAAGTCTATGGCTACACCTTC. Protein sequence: CASSLSGQVYGYTF.

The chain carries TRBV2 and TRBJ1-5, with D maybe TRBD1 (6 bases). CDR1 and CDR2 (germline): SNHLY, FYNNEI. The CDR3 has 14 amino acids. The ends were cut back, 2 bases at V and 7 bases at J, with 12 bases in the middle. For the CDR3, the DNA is TGTGCCAGCAGTGAAACGGGGGGCTTCCAGCCCCAGCATTTT. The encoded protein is CASSETGGFQPQHF.

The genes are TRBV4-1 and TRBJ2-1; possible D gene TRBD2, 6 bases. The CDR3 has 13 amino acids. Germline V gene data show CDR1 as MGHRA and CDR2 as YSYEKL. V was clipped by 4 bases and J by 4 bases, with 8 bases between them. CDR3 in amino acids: CASSRGEYNEQFF. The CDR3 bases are TGCGCCAGCAGCCGCGGGGAATACAATGAGCAGTTCTTC.

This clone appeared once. CDR3 DNA sequence: TGCGCCAGCAGCCAAGTTCTAAACAATGAGCAGTTCTTC. It is translated as CASSQVLNNEQFF. The chain uses TRBV4-1 and TRBJ2-1; D gene ambiguous. The V gene lost 1 base and the J gene lost 5 bases, with 6 bases spanning the gap. Germline values: CDR1 MGHRA, CDR2 YSYEKL. This CDR3 is 13 amino acids long.

The CDR3 DNA reads TGCGCCAGCAGCTTGGGGACCGCGGGAGGGGGAGAGACCCAGTACTTC. Translated, it gives CASSLGTAGGGETQYF. The V gene is TRBV5-1, the J gene TRBJ2-5, with 9 bases matching TRBD2. CDR1 and CDR2 from the germline V gene are SGHRS and YFSETQ. The V segment lost 0 bases and the J segment 4 bases; nucleotides outside the gene matches: 7. The CDR3 is 16 amino acids.

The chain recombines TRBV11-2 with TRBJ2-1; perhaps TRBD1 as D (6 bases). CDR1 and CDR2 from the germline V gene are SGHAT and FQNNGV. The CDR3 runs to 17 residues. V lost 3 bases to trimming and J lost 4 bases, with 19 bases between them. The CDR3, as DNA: TGTGCCAGCAGCTTTAAGCTGGACAGAGAAGGGTACAATGAGCAGTTCTTC. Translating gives CASSFKLDREGYNEQFF. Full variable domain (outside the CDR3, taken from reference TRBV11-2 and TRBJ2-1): EAGVAQSPRYKIIEKRQSVAFWCNPISGHATLYWYQQILGQGPKLLIQFQNNGVVDDSQLPKDRFSAERLKGVDSTLKIQPAKLEDSAVYLCASSFKLDREGYNEQFFGPGTRLTVL.

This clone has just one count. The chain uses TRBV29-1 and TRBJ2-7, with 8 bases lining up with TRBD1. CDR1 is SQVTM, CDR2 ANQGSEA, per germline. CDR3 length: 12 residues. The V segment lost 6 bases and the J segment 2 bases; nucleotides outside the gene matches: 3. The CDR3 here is CSVGTGAYEQYF. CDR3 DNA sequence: TGCAGCGTGGGGACAGGAGCCTACGAGCAGTACTTC.